This TCR beta chain was documented in a study of early T cells in non-severe SARS-CoV-2 infection. Across the whole study: Alpha and beta chains were unpaired, from unsorted whole-blood bulk RNA.

Many counts were recorded for this clonotype. TCRdb re-derived calls from the 5' RACE reads in MiXCR, one entry per CDR3 protein. Among some 19,000 distinct CDR3 sequences, about 4% were seen once, and the ten largest hold 7.2%. The CDR3 totals 15 residues. Germline V gene lookup returns CDR1 MDHEN and CDR2 SYDVKM. The trim removed 6 bases at V and 8 bases at J, leaving 10 bases unmatched. The clonotype comes from an adult who was a healthcare worker with PCR-confirmed SARS-CoV-2 infection or an uninfected control (not recorded which). This sequence joins TRBV28 and TRBJ1-6; 7 bases are shared with TRBD1. What was sequenced was whole blood. CDR3 sequence: CASRPADREDSPLHF. CDR3 sequence (DNA): TGTGCCAGCAGGCCCGCCGACAGGGAGGATTCACCCCTCCACTTT.